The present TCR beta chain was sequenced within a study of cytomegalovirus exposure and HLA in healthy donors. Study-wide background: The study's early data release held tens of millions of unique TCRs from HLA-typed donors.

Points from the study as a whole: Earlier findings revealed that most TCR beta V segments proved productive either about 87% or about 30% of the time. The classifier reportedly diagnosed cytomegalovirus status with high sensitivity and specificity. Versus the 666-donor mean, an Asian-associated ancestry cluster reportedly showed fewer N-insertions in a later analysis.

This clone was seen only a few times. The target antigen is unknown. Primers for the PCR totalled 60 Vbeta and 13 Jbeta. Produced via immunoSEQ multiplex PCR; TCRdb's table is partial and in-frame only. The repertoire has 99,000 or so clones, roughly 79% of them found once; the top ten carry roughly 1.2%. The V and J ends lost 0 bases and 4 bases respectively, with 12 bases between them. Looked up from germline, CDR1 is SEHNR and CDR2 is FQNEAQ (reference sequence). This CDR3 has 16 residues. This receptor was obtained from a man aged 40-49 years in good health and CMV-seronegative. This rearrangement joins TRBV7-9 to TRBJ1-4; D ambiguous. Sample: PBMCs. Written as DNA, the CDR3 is TGTGCCAGCAGCTTAGCGTCAGGTCCCGGTAATGAAAAACTGTTTTTT. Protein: CASSLASGPGNEKLFF.